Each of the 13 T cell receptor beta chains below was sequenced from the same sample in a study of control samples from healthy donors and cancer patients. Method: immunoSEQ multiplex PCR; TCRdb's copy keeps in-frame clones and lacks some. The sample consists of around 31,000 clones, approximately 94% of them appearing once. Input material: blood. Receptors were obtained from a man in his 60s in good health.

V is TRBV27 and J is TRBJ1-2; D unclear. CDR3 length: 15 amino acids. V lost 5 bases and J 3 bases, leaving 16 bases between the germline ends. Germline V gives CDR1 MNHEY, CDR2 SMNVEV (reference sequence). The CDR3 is CASSPSGGEHYGYTF. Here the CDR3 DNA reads TGTGCCAGCAGTCCCTCGGGCGGGGAGCACTATGGCTACACCTTC.

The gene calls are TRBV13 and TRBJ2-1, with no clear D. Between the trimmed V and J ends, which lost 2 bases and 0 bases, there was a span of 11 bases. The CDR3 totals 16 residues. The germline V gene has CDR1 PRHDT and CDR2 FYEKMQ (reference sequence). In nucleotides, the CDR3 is TGTGCCAGCAGCTTACCGACGTCGAGCTCCTACAATGAGCAGTTCTTC. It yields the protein CASSLPTSSSYNEQFF.

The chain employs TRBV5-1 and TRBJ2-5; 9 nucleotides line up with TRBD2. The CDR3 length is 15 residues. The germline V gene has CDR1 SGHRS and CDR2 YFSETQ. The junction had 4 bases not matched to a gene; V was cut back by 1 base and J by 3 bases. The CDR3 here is CASSLIAGAKETQYF. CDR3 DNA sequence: TGCGCCAGCAGCTTGATAGCGGGGGCCAAAGAGACCCAGTACTTC. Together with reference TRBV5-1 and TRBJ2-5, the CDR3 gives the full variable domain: KAGVTQTPRYLIKTRGQQVTLSCSPISGHRSVSWYQQTPGQGLQFLFEYFSETQRNKGNFPGRFSGRQFSNSRSEMNVSTLELGDSALYLCASSLIAGAKETQYFGPGTRLLVL.

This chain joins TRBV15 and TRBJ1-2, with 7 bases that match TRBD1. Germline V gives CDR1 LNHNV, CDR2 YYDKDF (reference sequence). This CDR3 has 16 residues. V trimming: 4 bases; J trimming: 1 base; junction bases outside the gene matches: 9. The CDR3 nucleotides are TGTGCCACCAGCACTAAGACAGGGACGGTTAACTATGGCTACACCTTC. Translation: CATSTKTGTVNYGYTF.

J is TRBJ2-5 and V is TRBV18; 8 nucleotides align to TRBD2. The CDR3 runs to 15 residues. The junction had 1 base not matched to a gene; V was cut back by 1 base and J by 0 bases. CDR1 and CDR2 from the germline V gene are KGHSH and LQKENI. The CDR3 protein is CASSPLAGHQETQYF. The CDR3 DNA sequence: TGTGCCAGCTCACCACTAGCGGGGCACCAAGAGACCCAGTACTTC.

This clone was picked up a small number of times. CDR3 DNA sequence: TGCGCCAGCAGCCAACCCTCGACAGGGTCTGAAGCTTTCTTT. Its translation is CASSQPSTGSEAFF. The chain joins TRBV4-1 to TRBJ1-1, with TRBD1 matching 7 bases. The V segment lost 2 bases and the J segment 6 bases; nucleotides outside the gene matches: 6. The CDR3 extends over 14 amino acids. Germline CDR1 MGHRA, CDR2 YSYEKL.

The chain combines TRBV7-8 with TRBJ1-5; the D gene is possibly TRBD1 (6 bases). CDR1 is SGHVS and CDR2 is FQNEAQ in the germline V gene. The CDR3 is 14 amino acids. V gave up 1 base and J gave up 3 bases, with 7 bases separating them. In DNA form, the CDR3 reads TGTGCCAGCAGCTTAGGACAGGTCAATCAGCCCCAGCATTTT. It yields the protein CASSLGQVNQPQHF.

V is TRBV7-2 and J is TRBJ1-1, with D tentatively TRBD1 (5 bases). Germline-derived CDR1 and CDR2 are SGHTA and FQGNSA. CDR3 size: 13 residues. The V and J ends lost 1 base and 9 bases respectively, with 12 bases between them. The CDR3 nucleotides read TGTGCCAGCAGCTTAGAGCAGGGAGGTAAAGCTTTCTTT. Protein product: CASSLEQGGKAFF.

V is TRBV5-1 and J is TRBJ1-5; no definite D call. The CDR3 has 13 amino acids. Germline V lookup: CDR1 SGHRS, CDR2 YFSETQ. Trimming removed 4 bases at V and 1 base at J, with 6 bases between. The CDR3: CASSTTSNQPQHF. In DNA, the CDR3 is TGCGCCAGCAGCACAACCAGCAATCAGCCCCAGCATTTT.

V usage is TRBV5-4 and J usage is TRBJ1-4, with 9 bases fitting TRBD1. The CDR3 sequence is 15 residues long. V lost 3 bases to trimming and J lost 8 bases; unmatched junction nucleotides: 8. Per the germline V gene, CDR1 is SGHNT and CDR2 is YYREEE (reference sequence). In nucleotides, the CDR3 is TGTGCCAGCAGCTGGGGACAGGGTCTTGGGGAAAAACTGTTTTTT. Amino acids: CASSWGQGLGEKLFF.

The CDR3 loop reads CASSLLDRTNYGYTF. Here the CDR3 DNA reads TGTGCCAGCAGCCTCCTGGACAGGACTAACTATGGCTACACCTTC. The chain combines TRBV7-2 with TRBJ1-2; 7 bases map to TRBD1. Losses at the gene ends were 5 bases for V and 0 bases for J; bases not matched to a gene: 6. The CDR3 spans 15 residues. In germline, CDR1 is SGHTA, CDR2 FQGNSA.

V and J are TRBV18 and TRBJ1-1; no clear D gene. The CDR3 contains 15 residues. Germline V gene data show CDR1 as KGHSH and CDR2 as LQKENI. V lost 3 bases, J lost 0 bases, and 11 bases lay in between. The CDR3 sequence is CASSPQFQLNTEAFF. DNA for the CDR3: TGTGCCAGCTCACCGCAATTTCAATTGAACACTGAAGCTTTCTTT.

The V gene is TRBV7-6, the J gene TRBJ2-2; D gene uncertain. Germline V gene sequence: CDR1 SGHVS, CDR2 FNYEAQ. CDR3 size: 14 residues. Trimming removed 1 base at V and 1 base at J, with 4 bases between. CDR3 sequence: CASSLERNTGELFF. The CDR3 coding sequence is TGTGCCAGCAGCTTAGAACGGAACACCGGGGAGCTGTTTTTT.